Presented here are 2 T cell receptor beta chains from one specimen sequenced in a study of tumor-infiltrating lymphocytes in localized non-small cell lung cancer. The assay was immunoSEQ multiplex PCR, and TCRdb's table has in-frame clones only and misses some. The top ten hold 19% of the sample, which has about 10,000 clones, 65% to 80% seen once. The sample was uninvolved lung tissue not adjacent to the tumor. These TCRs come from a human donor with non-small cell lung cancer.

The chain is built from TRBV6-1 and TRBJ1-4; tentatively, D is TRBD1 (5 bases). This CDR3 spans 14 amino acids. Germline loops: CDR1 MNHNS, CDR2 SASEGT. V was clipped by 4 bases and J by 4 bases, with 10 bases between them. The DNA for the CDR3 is TGTGCCAGCAGTGTAGAGGGGAATAATGAAAAACTGTTTTTT. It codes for CASSVEGNNEKLFF.

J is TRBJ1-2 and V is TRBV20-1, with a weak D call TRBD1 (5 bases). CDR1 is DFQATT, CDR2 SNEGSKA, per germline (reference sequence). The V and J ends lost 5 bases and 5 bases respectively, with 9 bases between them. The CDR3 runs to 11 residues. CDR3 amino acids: CSAQGPYGYTF. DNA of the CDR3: TGCAGTGCTCAGGGTCCGTATGGCTACACCTTC.